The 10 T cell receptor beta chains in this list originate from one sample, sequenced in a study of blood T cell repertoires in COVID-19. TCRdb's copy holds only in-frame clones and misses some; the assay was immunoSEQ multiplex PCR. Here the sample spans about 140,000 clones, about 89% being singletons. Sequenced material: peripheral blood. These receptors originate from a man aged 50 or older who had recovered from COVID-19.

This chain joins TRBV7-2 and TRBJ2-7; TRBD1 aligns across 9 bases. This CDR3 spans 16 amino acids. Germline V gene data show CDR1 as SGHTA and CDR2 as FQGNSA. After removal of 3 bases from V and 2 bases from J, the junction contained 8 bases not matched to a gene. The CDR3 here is CASSFSLGQGAYEQYF. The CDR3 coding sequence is TGTGCCAGCAGCTTCTCCCTGGGACAGGGCGCCTACGAGCAGTACTTC.

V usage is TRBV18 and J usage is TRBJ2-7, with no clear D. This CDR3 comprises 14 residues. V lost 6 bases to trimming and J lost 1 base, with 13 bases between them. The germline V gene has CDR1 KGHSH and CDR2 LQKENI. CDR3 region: CASSTTGGSYEQYF. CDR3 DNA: TGTGCCAGCTCTACCACCGGCGGATCCTACGAGCAGTACTTC.

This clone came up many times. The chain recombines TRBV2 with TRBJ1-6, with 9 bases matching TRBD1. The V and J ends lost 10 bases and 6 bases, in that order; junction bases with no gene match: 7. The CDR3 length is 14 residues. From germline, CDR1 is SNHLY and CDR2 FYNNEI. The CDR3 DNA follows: TGTGCCACCCAAGAGGACAGGGGTAATTCACCCCTCCACTTT. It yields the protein CATQEDRGNSPLHF.

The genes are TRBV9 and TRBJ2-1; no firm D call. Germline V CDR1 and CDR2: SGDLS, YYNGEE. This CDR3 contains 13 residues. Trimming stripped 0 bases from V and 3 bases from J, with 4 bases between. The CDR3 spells CASSVDYYNEQFF. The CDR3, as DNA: TGTGCCAGCAGCGTAGACTACTACAATGAGCAGTTCTTC.

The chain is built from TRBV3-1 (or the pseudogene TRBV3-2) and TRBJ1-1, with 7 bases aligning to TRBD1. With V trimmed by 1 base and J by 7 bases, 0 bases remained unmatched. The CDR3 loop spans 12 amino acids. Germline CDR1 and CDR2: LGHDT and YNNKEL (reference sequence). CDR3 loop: CASSQGTGEAFF. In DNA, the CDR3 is TGTGCCAGCAGCCAAGGGACAGGTGAAGCTTTCTTT.

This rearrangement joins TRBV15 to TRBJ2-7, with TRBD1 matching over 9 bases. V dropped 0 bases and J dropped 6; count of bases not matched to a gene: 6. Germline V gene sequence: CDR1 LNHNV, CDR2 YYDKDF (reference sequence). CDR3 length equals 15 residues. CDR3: CATSRDRTGAGEQYF. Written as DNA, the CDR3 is TGTGCCACCAGCAGAGACAGGACAGGGGCCGGCGAGCAGTACTTC.

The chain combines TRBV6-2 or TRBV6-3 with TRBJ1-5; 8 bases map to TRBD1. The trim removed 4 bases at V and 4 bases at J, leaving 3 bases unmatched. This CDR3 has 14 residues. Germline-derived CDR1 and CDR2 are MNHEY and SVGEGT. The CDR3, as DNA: TGTGCCAGCAGTTCCCAGGGGGCGAATCAGCCCCAGCATTTT. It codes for CASSSQGANQPQHF.

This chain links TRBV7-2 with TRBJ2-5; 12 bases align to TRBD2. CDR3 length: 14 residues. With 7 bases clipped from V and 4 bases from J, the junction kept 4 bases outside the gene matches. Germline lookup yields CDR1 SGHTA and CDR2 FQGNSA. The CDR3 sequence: CASTGLAGLETQYF. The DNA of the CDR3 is TGTGCCAGCACCGGACTAGCGGGGCTAGAGACCCAGTACTTC.

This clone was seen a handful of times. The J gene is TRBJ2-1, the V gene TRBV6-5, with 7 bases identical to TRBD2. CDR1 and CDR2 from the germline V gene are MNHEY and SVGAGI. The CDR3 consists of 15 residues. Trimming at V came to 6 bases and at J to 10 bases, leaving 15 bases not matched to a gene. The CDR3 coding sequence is TGTGCCAGCAGCCCCACGGGACGGACTAGGGCCGAGCAGTTCTTC. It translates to CASSPTGRTRAEQFF.

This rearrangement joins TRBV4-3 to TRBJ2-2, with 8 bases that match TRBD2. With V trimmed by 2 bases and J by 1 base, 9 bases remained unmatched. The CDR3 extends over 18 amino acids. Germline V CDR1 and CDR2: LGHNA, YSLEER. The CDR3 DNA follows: TGCGCCAGCAGCCAAAAAATCTTTAGCGGGGAGAACACCGGGGAGCTGTTTTTT. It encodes CASSQKIFSGENTGELFF.